These 28 T cell receptor beta chains were sequenced from one sample in a study of blood T cell repertoires in COVID-19. Sequencing was performed with immunoSEQ multiplex PCR; in TCRdb, only in-frame clones are kept and a portion is missing. Among about 150,000 clones listed, roughly 84% were seen once. What was sequenced was peripheral blood. Source of these receptors: a man aged 65 to 79 with active or convalescent COVID-19.

CDR3 sequence: CASSEGPRTGSPLHF. For the CDR3, the DNA is TGTGCCAGCAGTGAAGGCCCCAGAACGGGATCACCCCTCCACTTT. V and J are TRBV2 and TRBJ1-6; D gene ambiguous. The CDR3 contains 15 residues. The V and J ends lost 1 base and 10 bases respectively, with 14 bases between them. The germline gives CDR1 SNHLY, CDR2 FYNNEI.

J is TRBJ2-1 and V is TRBV6-4; D is unresolved. The CDR3 extends over 15 amino acids. V lost 6 bases and J lost 0, with 12 bases in between. CDR1 MRHNA and CDR2 SNTAGT come from the germline V gene. For the CDR3, the DNA is TGTGCCAGCAGGGCCGTTCCTAGCTCCTACAATGAGCAGTTCTTC. Residues: CASRAVPSSYNEQFF.

This rearrangement joins TRBV10-3 to TRBJ2-5; D might be TRBD2 (5 bases). Germline assignment: CDR1 ENHRY and CDR2 SYGVKD. Between the trimmed V and J ends, which lost 3 bases and 4 bases, there was a span of 9 bases. The CDR3 runs 13 residues. CDR3 sequence: CAISEVGVETQYF. The CDR3 DNA sequence: TGTGCCATCAGTGAAGTCGGGGTAGAGACCCAGTACTTC.

The rearrangement joins TRBV18 to TRBJ2-1, with a weak D call TRBD1 (6 bases). From germline, CDR1 is KGHSH and CDR2 LQKENI. The CDR3 is 15 residues long. V lost 4 bases and J lost 2, with 12 bases in between. The CDR3 DNA reads as TGTGCCAGCTCACGTTCAGGGGTGACCTACAATGAGCAGTTCTTC. This sequence encodes CASSRSGVTYNEQFF.

The chain couples TRBV7-3 to TRBJ2-7; D may be TRBD1 (6 bases). The V gene lost 5 bases and the J gene lost 1 base, with 18 bases spanning the gap. Germline assignment: CDR1 SGHTA and CDR2 FQGTGA. The CDR3 has 16 residues. The CDR3 nucleotides are TGTGCCAGCAGCCCGGAGGACAGAACCCCATCCTACGAGCAGTACTTC. This gives the protein CASSPEDRTPSYEQYF.

The chain couples TRBV7-9 to TRBJ2-7, with D tentatively TRBD1 (5 bases). V dropped 7 bases and J dropped 11 bases, with 15 bases sitting between them. Germline V gives CDR1 SEHNR, CDR2 FQNEAQ (reference sequence). CDR3 size: 11 residues. CDR3 amino acids: CASTPGHPKYF. The CDR3 nucleotides are TGTGCCAGCACCCCAGGACACCCGAAGTACTTC.

The CDR3 protein is CAWRRDRAVTEAFF. In DNA, the CDR3 is TGTGCCTGGAGAAGGGACAGGGCGGTCACTGAAGCTTTCTTT. The chain carries TRBV30 and TRBJ1-1; 9 bases map to TRBD1. The CDR3 runs 14 residues. Trimming removed 3 bases from V and 4 bases from J; junction bases left unmatched: 6. The germline gives CDR1 GTSNPN, CDR2 SVGIG (reference sequence).

The chain combines TRBV5-1 with TRBJ2-3; TRBD2 agrees at 8 bases. The V gene's germline CDR1 is SGHRS and CDR2 YFSETQ. CDR3 length equals 16 residues. V shed 6 bases, J shed 2 bases, and the junction held 11 bases outside the gene matches. The CDR3 DNA reads TGCGCCAGCAACTCCGCGGTAGCGGGACCCACAGATACGCAGTATTTT. This codes for CASNSAVAGPTDTQYF.

V gene TRBV28 combines with J gene TRBJ1-1; D is unclear. In germline, CDR1 is MDHEN, CDR2 SYDVKM. There are 12 residues in the CDR3. Between the trimmed V and J ends, which lost 6 bases and 6 bases, there was a span of 11 bases. CDR3 DNA sequence: TGTGCCAGCAGGCCCACGCACTCTGAAGCTTTCTTT. It translates to CASRPTHSEAFF.

The rearrangement joins TRBV28 to TRBJ1-5; D is perhaps TRBD1 (6 bases). Trimming stripped 8 bases from V and 1 base from J, with 18 bases between. CDR1 is MDHEN, CDR2 SYDVKM, per germline. The CDR3 contains 16 residues. CDR3 nucleotide sequence: TGTGCCAGCTCTCTAGGGGGATGGCTAAGCAATCAGCCCCAGCATTTT. Translating it yields CASSLGGWLSNQPQHF. Complete variable domain (other parts from reference TRBV28 and TRBJ1-5): DVKVTQSSRYLVKRTGEKVFLECVQDMDHENMFWYRQDPGLGLRLIYFSYDVKMKEKGDIPEGYSVSREKKERFSLILESASTNQTSMYLCASSLGGWLSNQPQHFGDGTRLSIL.

The rearrangement uses TRBV5-4 and TRBJ2-1, with 14 bases that match TRBD2. The J segment lost 10 bases and the V segment lost 7 bases, leaving 7 bases of the junction unmatched. Germline CDR1 is SGHNT and CDR2 is YYREEE (reference sequence). CDR3 length equals 14 residues. DNA of the CDR3: TGTGCCAGCGCATCCGGGACTAGCGGGAGAGAGCAGTTCTTC. It translates to CASASGTSGREQFF.

In this sample, this clone turned up once. This sequence joins TRBV6-5 and TRBJ2-3; D gene ambiguous. In germline, CDR1 is MNHEY, CDR2 SVGAGI. V lost 6 bases to trimming and J lost 2 bases, with 15 bases between them. This CDR3 comprises 15 residues. The CDR3 nucleotides are TGTGCCAGCAGATGGGCCTTCTCTTCCACAGATACGCAGTATTTT. It encodes CASRWAFSSTDTQYF.

The chain employs TRBV4-1 and TRBJ1-2, with TRBD1 matching 8 bases. Germline loops: CDR1 MGHRA, CDR2 YSYEKL. The trim removed 1 base at V and 6 bases at J, leaving 7 bases unmatched. This CDR3 is 15 amino acids long. The CDR3 loop is CASSQVWSRGHGYTF. CDR3 DNA sequence: TGCGCCAGCAGCCAAGTTTGGTCCAGGGGGCATGGCTACACCTTC.

The chain employs TRBV7-2 and TRBJ2-3; no definite D call. The CDR3 contains 16 residues. Germline loops: CDR1 SGHTA, CDR2 FQGNSA. Trimming pared 2 bases from V and 3 bases from J, leaving 15 bases between. Here the CDR3 DNA reads TGTGCCAGCAGCTTACAGCCGAGGAGTAGGACAGATACGCAGTATTTT. Protein sequence: CASSLQPRSRTDTQYF. The full variable domain, with the rest looked up from reference TRBV7-2 and TRBJ2-3, is GAGVSQSPSNKVTEKGKDVELRCDPISGHTALYWYRQSLGQGLEFLIYFQGNSAPDKSGLPSDRFSAERTGGSVSTLTIQRTQQEDSAVYLCASSLQPRSRTDTQYFGPGTRLTVL.

The rearrangement joins TRBV10-3 to TRBJ1-1, with 7 positions matching TRBD1. CDR1 is ENHRY and CDR2 is SYGVKD in the germline V gene. This CDR3 region has 13 residues. The junction had 6 bases not matched to a gene; V was cut back by 8 bases and J by 3 bases. CDR3 coding DNA: TGTGCCATCTCACAGGGGTTGTACACTGAAGCTTTCTTT. It translates to CAISQGLYTEAFF.

The chain uses TRBV6-2 or TRBV6-3 and TRBJ2-5; 8 nucleotides align to TRBD1. The trim removed 6 bases at V and 2 bases at J, leaving 8 bases unmatched. CDR1 is MNHEY, CDR2 SVGEGT, per germline. This CDR3 has 15 amino acids. CDR3 in amino acids: CASSPRTGIQETQYF. CDR3 nucleotides: TGTGCCAGCAGCCCACGGACAGGGATTCAAGAGACCCAGTACTTC.

The DNA of the CDR3 is TGCAGCGTCGCCCGGGGGGGGGAAAAACTGTTTTTT. As protein: CSVARGGEKLFF. The rearrangement joins TRBV29-1 to TRBJ1-4; D is possibly TRBD1 (5 bases). Trimming took 6 bases from V and 8 from J, leaving 13 bases between them. CDR1 is SQVTM, CDR2 ANQGSEA, per germline. The CDR3 has 12 amino acids. Full variable domain (outside the CDR3, taken from reference TRBV29-1 and TRBJ1-4): SAVISQKPSRDICQRGTSLTIQCQVDSQVTMMFWYRQQPGQSLTLIATANQGSEATYESGFVIDKFPISRPNLTFSTLTVSNMSPEDSSIYLCSVARGGEKLFFGSGTQLSVL.

V is TRBV7-3 and J is TRBJ1-1, with a weak D call TRBD1 (5 bases). The CDR3 totals 13 residues. Deletions cut 4 bases from V and 11 bases from J, with 17 bases between. Germline assignment: CDR1 SGHTA and CDR2 FQGTGA. The CDR3 DNA is TGTGCCAGCAGCTCCCGTGACAGCTCTGTGGCTTTCTTT. Protein sequence: CASSSRDSSVAFF.

The CDR3: CASSLRTQRNTEAFF. CDR3 nucleotides: TGTGCCAGCAGTCTCCGGACACAGAGGAACACTGAAGCTTTCTTT. This chain connects TRBV6-2 or TRBV6-3 to TRBJ1-1; TRBD1 might be the D (5 bases). The ends were cut back, 5 bases at V and 1 base at J, with 14 bases in the middle. Germline loops: CDR1 MNHEY, CDR2 SVGEGT. CDR3 length: 15 amino acids.

The V gene is TRBV5-1, the J gene TRBJ1-5, with 7 bases identical to TRBD1. The germline V gene has CDR1 SGHRS and CDR2 YFSETQ. This CDR3 spans 15 amino acids. The V and J ends lost 2 bases and 3 bases, in that order; junction bases with no gene match: 5. CDR3: CASSLGGQSNQPQHF. The CDR3 nucleotides read TGCGCCAGCAGCTTAGGGGGCCAGTCCAATCAGCCCCAGCATTTT.

V is TRBV7-3 and J is TRBJ2-1; a weak D match, TRBD2 (6 bases). Trimming removed 0 bases from V and 10 bases from J, with 16 bases in between. Germline V lookup: CDR1 SGHTA, CDR2 FQGTGA. This CDR3 is built from 15 residues. The CDR3 sequence is CASSLTPTTRGEQFF. In DNA, the CDR3 is TGTGCCAGCAGCTTAACCCCTACCACCCGGGGGGAGCAGTTCTTC. The full variable domain, rest sourced from reference TRBV7-3 and TRBJ2-1, is GAGVSQTPSNKVTEKGKYVELRCDPISGHTALYWYRQSLGQGPEFLIYFQGTGAADDSGLPNDRFFAVRPEGSVSTLKIQRTERGDSAVYLCASSLTPTTRGEQFFGPGTRLTVL.

This chain uses TRBV2 with TRBJ2-6, with D perhaps matching TRBD1 (5 bases). The CDR3 has 15 residues. The germline V gene has CDR1 SNHLY and CDR2 FYNNEI. With 6 bases removed from V and 2 bases from J, the gap between germline ends came to 11 bases. The CDR3 protein is CASRGWGPGANVLTF. The CDR3 region has the DNA TGTGCCAGCAGAGGATGGGGCCCTGGGGCCAACGTCCTGACTTTC.

The count of this clone is one. The chain recombines TRBV7-2 with TRBJ2-7; TRBD2 agrees at 7 bases. The ends lost 8 bases at V and 3 bases at J; junction bases unmatched: 7. The V gene's germline CDR1 is SGHTA and CDR2 FQGNSA. The CDR3 loop spans 13 amino acids. The CDR3 bases are TGTGCCAGCTCCCACACGGGGGGCTACGAGCAGTACTTC. Its translation is CASSHTGGYEQYF.

To note about this clone: The same CDR3 arises from other DNA sequences in this sample as well. The rearrangement links TRBV28 to TRBJ1-5; 8 bases are shared with TRBD1. V trimming: 6 bases; J trimming: 2 bases; junction bases outside the gene matches: 6. The CDR3 covers 15 residues. Germline loops: CDR1 MDHEN, CDR2 SYDVKM. This CDR3 reads CASSSGQGGNQPQHF. The CDR3 region has the DNA TGTGCCAGCAGCTCTGGACAGGGTGGCAATCAGCCCCAGCATTTT. The whole variable domain, filled in from reference TRBV28 and TRBJ1-5, reads DVKVTQSSRYLVKRTGEKVFLECVQDMDHENMFWYRQDPGLGLRLIYFSYDVKMKEKGDIPEGYSVSREKKERFSLILESASTNQTSMYLCASSSGQGGNQPQHFGDGTRLSIL.

This chain uses TRBV6-4 with TRBJ1-4, with 10 bases identical to TRBD1. With 6 bases clipped from V and 8 bases from J, the junction kept 3 bases outside the gene matches. The CDR3 runs to 13 residues. Germline CDR1 reads MRHNA; CDR2 reads SNTAGT. CDR3 residues: CASSRDRGEKLFF. The CDR3 DNA follows: TGTGCCAGCAGCCGGGACAGGGGAGAAAAACTGTTTTTT.

The V call is TRBV7-2, the J call TRBJ2-7; 11 bases fit TRBD2. The CDR3 runs 15 residues. Germline CDR1 is SGHTA and CDR2 is FQGNSA. After removal of 1 base from V and 6 bases from J, the junction contained 5 bases not matched to a gene. The CDR3 DNA follows: TGTGCCAGCAGCTTAGAAAGACTAGCGGGAAGCGAGCAGTACTTC. Translating it yields CASSLERLAGSEQYF. The whole variable domain, remainder taken from reference TRBV7-2 and TRBJ2-7, is GAGVSQSPSNKVTEKGKDVELRCDPISGHTALYWYRQSLGQGLEFLIYFQGNSAPDKSGLPSDRFSAERTGGSVSTLTIQRTQQEDSAVYLCASSLERLAGSEQYFGPGTRLTVT.

The chain has TRBV7-2 and TRBJ2-1; 7 bases are a match to TRBD2. Per germline, CDR1 SGHTA and CDR2 FQGNSA. The CDR3 covers 13 residues. Trimming took 0 bases from V and 10 from J; bases not matched to a gene: 3. Here the CDR3 DNA reads TGTGCCAGCAGCTTAGCCGAGGGAGGGGAGCAGTTCTTC. It yields the protein CASSLAEGGEQFF.

This rearrangement joins TRBV6-6 to TRBJ1-2; 8 bases fit TRBD1. V shed 5 bases and J 8 bases; nucleotides not matched to a gene: 10. The CDR3 runs 14 residues. Germline lookup yields CDR1 MNHNY and CDR2 SVGAGI (reference sequence). DNA of the CDR3: TGTGCCAGCAGTAGGACAGGACAGGGCGGGGGCTACACCTTC. Amino acid sequence: CASSRTGQGGGYTF.